These T cell receptor beta chains were read from a single sample in a study of cytomegalovirus exposure and HLA in healthy donors. Only in-frame clones appear in the TCRdb table, and some are missing; sequencing was by immunoSEQ multiplex PCR. The data hold 130,000 to 150,000 clones, with roughly 76% observed a single time. Sequences were obtained from PBMCs. The receptors stem from a human donor in good health. The CDR3 runs from the conserved cysteine through the conserved F or W. The D gene is left open where the match is weak. Rows may omit the clone size; those that give it use once, few, many or a size class.

D gene | clone size | J gene | CDR3 length | V gene | CDR3 DNA | CDR3 protein
TRBD2 | few | TRBJ2-1 | 15 | TRBV6-4 | TGTGCCAGCAGTGAGCCCGGGACTAGCGGCAATGAGCAGTTCTTC | CASSEPGTSGNEQFF
NA | NA | TRBJ2-7 | 13 | TRBV2 | TGTGCCAGCAGTGCCACTCAGGGGGGCGAGCAGTACTTC | CASSATQGGEQYF
TRBD2 | NA | TRBJ2-3 | 14 | TRBV7-3 | TGTGCCAGCAGCTCGGGACTAGCGACAGATACGCAGTATTTT | CASSSGLATDTQYF
NA | NA | TRBJ2-1 | 15 | TRBV27 | TGTGCCAGCAGTTTATTGACACCTCCTACGAATGAGCAGTTCTTC | CASSLLTPPTNEQFF
TRBD1 | NA | TRBJ2-7 | 15 | TRBV5-1 | TGCGCCAGCAGCACGGGACAGGCGAGCTCCTACGAGCAGTACTTC | CASSTGQASSYEQYF
NA | NA | TRBJ1-2 | 14 | TRBV7-6 | TGTGCCAGCAGCTTAGAACAGGGTACCTATGGCTACACCTTC | CASSLEQGTYGYTF
TRBD2 | NA | TRBJ2-7 | 12 | TRBV28 | TGTGCCAGCAGTTACCGGGAGGACAAATCGGACTTC | CASSYREDKSDF
TRBD2 | NA | TRBJ2-3 | 15 | TRBV25-1 | TGTGCCAGCACGACCTCGGGACTAGCAGCAGATACGCAGTATTTT | CASTTSGLAADTQYF
TRBD2 | NA | TRBJ2-3 | 18 | TRBV5-1 | TGCGCCAGCTCTTTAGCTAGCGGGGGGACTATTTCCACAGATACGCAGTATTTT | CASSLASGGTISTDTQYF
NA | NA | TRBJ2-7 | 13 | TRBV5-1 | TGCGCCAGCAGGGTGGGCGTGGACTACGAGCAGTACTTC | CASRVGVDYEQYF
NA | NA | TRBJ2-6 | 17 | TRBV5-1 | TGCGCCAGCAGCTTGGAACCCTGGACAGCTGGGGCCAACGTCCTGACTTTC | CASSLEPWTAGANVLTF
NA | NA | TRBJ1-6 | 16 | TRBV9 | TGTGCCAGCAGCGTAGGGGGGGGCAGAGGGGATTCACCCCTCCACTTT | CASSVGGGRGDSPLHF
NA | few | TRBJ1-3 | 16 | TRBV18 | TGTGCCAGCTCACCATTGAAAGGGAGCTCTGGAAACACCATATATTTT | CASSPLKGSSGNTIYF
TRBD1 | NA | TRBJ2-2 | 15 | TRBV27 | TGTGCCAGCAGTTTCGGGACAGCTAACACCGGGGAGCTGTTTTTT | CASSFGTANTGELFF
NA | NA | TRBJ2-7 | 15 | TRBV5-6 | TGTGCCAGCAGCTGGGGGACTCCTGGGCCCTACGAGCAGTACTTC | CASSWGTPGPYEQYF
NA | once | TRBJ2-6 | 19 | TRBV5-1 | TGCGCCAGCAGCTCGGACCTCCAGGGCTCCCGCTCTGGGGCCAACGTCCTGACTTTC | CASSSDLQGSRSGANVLTF
NA | NA | TRBJ1-5 | 14 | TRBV19 | TGTGCCAGTAGTATACTAATAAAAAATCAGCCCCAGCATTTT | CASSILIKNQPQHF
NA | NA | TRBJ1-1 | 12 | TRBV28 | TGTGCCAGCAGTTCCCCTGTCACTGAAGCTTTCTTT | CASSSPVTEAFF
NA | NA | TRBJ1-2 | 12 | TRBV7-8 | TGTGCCAGCAGCTTACCGGGCTATGGCTACACCTTC | CASSLPGYGYTF
NA | NA | TRBJ2-7 | 15 | TRBV9 | TGTGCCAGCAGCGTAGGATTGAATGGAGCCGACGAGCAGTACTTC | CASSVGLNGADEQYF
TRBD1 | NA | TRBJ1-5 | 14 | TRBV11-2 | TGTGCCAGCAGCGAGGACAGGACTTATCCTCCCCAGCATTTT | CASSEDRTYPPQHF
NA | NA | TRBJ1-4 | 16 | TRBV10-3 | TGTGCCATCAGTGAAGGAGTCAAGGCGACTAATGAAAAACTGTTTTTT | CAISEGVKATNEKLFF
TRBD2 | NA | TRBJ2-2 | 15 | TRBV11-2 | TGTGCCAGCAGCCGCACTAGCGGGGGTCCCGGGGAGCTGTTTTTT | CASSRTSGGPGELFF
TRBD1 | NA | TRBJ2-7 | 13 | TRBV6-5 | TGTGCCAGCAGGCGACAGGGCCCTTACGAGCAGTACTTC | CASRRQGPYEQYF
TRBD1 | NA | TRBJ1-2 | 16 | TRBV19 | TGTGCCAGTAATCCGCGACAGGGCCCGGAAGGCTATGGCTACACCTTC | CASNPRQGPEGYGYTF
NA | NA | TRBJ2-1 | 14 | TRBV18 | TGTGCTAGCTCACAAGGGGGAAATCGCAATGAGCAGTTCTTC | CASSQGGNRNEQFF
TRBD1 | NA | TRBJ1-1 | 15 | TRBV28 | TGTGCCAGCAGTTCCCCGGGACAGAAGAACACTGAAGCTTTCTTT | CASSSPGQKNTEAFF
TRBD1 | few | TRBJ2-7 | 15 | TRBV7-6 | TGTGCCAGCAGCCCCCGACAGGGTAGTGTCTACGAGCAGTACTTC | CASSPRQGSVYEQYF
TRBD1 | few | TRBJ1-1 | 15 | TRBV27 | TGTGCCAGCAGTATCACAGGGGGAGTGAACACTGAAGCTTTCTTT | CASSITGGVNTEAFF
NA | NA | TRBJ1-2 | 13 | TRBV10-1 | TGCGCCAGCAGTGAGTACAGGGCCTATGGCTACACCTTC | CASSEYRAYGYTF
NA | NA | TRBJ2-7 | 14 | TRBV6-5 | TGTGCCACGATAGCAAAGAGAAATGCCTACGAGCAGTACTTC | CATIAKRNAYEQYF
TRBD1 | once | TRBJ1-2 | 14 | TRBV6-5 | TGTGCCAGCAGACTCGGACAGGGGGTGGGTGGCTACACCTTC | CASRLGQGVGGYTF
NA | NA | TRBJ2-7 | 16 | TRBV23-1 | TGCGCCAGCCCCCGGGAGGGAACAGGGGCATCTCTCGAGCAGTACTTC | CASPREGTGASLEQYF
TRBD1 | NA | TRBJ2-1 | 15 | TRBV5-1 | TGCGCCAGCCGCCGTTCAGGGACAGCCTACAATGAGCAGTTCTTC | CASRRSGTAYNEQFF
TRBD2 | few | TRBJ2-7 | 18 | TRBV19 | TGTGCCAGTAGTATAAAGCCCTCATTGGCGGGAGAGATCTACGAGCAGTACTTC | CASSIKPSLAGEIYEQYF
NA | NA | TRBJ1-2 | 14 | TRBV27 | TGTGCCAGCAGTTCCCAGGGCCGTAACTATGGCTACACCTTC | CASSSQGRNYGYTF
NA | NA | TRBJ2-3 | 17 | TRBV9 | TGTGCCAGCAGTCTCGCTCGGAGGGGGCCCAGCACAGATACGCAGTATTTT | CASSLARRGPSTDTQYF
TRBD2 | NA | TRBJ2-2 | 16 | TRBV7-7 | TGTGCTAGCAGCTTAGTGCTAGCGGGGAACACCGGGGAGCTGTTTTTT | CASSLVLAGNTGELFF
TRBD2 | NA | TRBJ2-1 | 17 | TRBV7-9 | TGTGCCAGCAGCTTACTCGGGGCTAGCGGGATGTACAATGAGCAGTTCTTC | CASSLLGASGMYNEQFF
NA | NA | TRBJ1-3 | 16 | TRBV21-1 | TGTGCCAGCAGTTCCGGACCGGGCGGGAGGAGAAACACCATATATTTT | CASSSGPGGRRNTIYF
TRBD1 | NA | TRBJ1-4 | 16 | TRBV5-1 | TGCGCCAGCAGCTTGGGTGCGACAGGGGAAGGGGAAAAACTGTTTTTT | CASSLGATGEGEKLFF
NA | few | TRBJ2-2 | 14 | TRBV9 | TGTGCCAGCAGCGTAGCTACGGGATCCGGGGAGCTGTTTTTT | CASSVATGSGELFF
NA | NA | TRBJ1-2 | 13 | TRBV5-1 | TGCGCCAGCAGCTTGGTCGGGGAACGTGGCTACACCTTC | CASSLVGERGYTF